This T cell receptor beta chain appears in the sequencing data of a study of immune heterogeneity within non-small cell lung tumors. It was a multiplex PCR that amplified TCR beta CDR3, with 32 V and 13 J primers. TCRdb re-called the multiplex PCR reads through MiXCR, storing one row per CDR3 protein. The repertoire consists of about 15,000 distinct CDR3 sequences, with about 31% occurring once and the leading ten covering about 15%. This CDR3 has 16 amino acids. V was trimmed by 7 bases and J by 6 bases, leaving 22 bases between them. Germline assignment: CDR1 MNHNS and CDR2 SASEGT. Samples each supplied about 600 ng of bulk tumor genomic DNA as template. Several biopsies were spaced far apart within each primary tumor and obtained as surgery took place. Patients went through curative surgery, and their non-small cell lung cancer was untreated and newly diagnosed. About this clonotype: A much larger clone sits a single nucleotide away, making a read error possible.

The sequencing input was lung tumor tissue. This clonotype was sampled from a woman between 50 and 59 years old with non-small cell lung cancer. This chain uses TRBV6-1 with TRBJ2-1; a possible D gene is TRBD1 (6 bases). DNA of the CDR3: TGTGCCAGCATTGGCTTACTGACAGGAGCCACCAATGAGCAGTTCTTC. Its protein product is CASIGLLTGATNEQFF.